The 13 T cell receptor beta chains given below trace back to one sample, sequenced in a study of blood T cell repertoires in COVID-19. The protocol was immunoSEQ multiplex PCR, while the TCRdb copy is restricted to in-frame clones and leaves out a portion. This sample carries 150,000 to 190,000 clones, 76% of them seen once, and the ten largest clones take around 3.5%. Sequences were obtained from peripheral blood. These receptors all stem from a woman aged 80 or over with acute or convalescent COVID-19.

This clone was seen a handful of times. The same CDR3 is also encoded by other DNA sequences in this sample. The V gene is TRBV7-8, the J gene TRBJ1-1; D is unclear. Germline V gene data show CDR1 as SGHVS and CDR2 as FQNEAQ. V shed 4 bases and J shed 3 bases, with 18 bases lying between them. The CDR3 spans 16 residues. The CDR3 loop reads CASSSTPMGRYTEAFF. Written as DNA, the CDR3 is TGTGCCAGCAGCTCTACCCCGATGGGGAGGTACACTGAAGCTTTCTTT.

The chain employs TRBV2 and TRBJ1-6; 7 positions match TRBD1. In germline, CDR1 is SNHLY, CDR2 FYNNEI. CDR3 length: 16 amino acids. The ends lost 2 bases at V and 2 bases at J; junction bases unmatched: 3. CDR3 coding DNA: TGTGCCAGCAGTGAAACAGGGGTGGCCTATAATTCACCCCTCCACTTT. Translation: CASSETGVAYNSPLHF.

The CDR3 spells CASSLWTGVGQPQHF. Written as DNA, the CDR3 is TGTGCCAGCAGTTTATGGACAGGGGTAGGGCAGCCCCAGCATTTT. The genes are TRBV6-1 and TRBJ1-5; TRBD1 matches at 9 bases. Germline assignment: CDR1 MNHNS and CDR2 SASEGT. The CDR3 loop spans 15 amino acids. Trimming took 5 bases from V and 7 from J; bases not matched to a gene: 9.

The chain couples TRBV5-1 to TRBJ1-3; 10 bases are a match to TRBD1. The V and J ends lost 2 bases and 0 bases, in that order; junction bases with no gene match: 5. Germline values: CDR1 SGHRS, CDR2 YFSETQ. The CDR3 is 17 residues long. The CDR3 sequence is CASSLVGQGTSGNTIYF. DNA of the CDR3: TGCGCCAGCAGCTTAGTGGGACAGGGGACCTCTGGAAACACCATATATTTT.

This clone was detected a few times. The chain is built from TRBV11-2 and TRBJ1-3, with a weak D call TRBD1 (6 bases). The germline CDR1 and CDR2 sequences are SGHAT and FQNNGV. Deletions cut 4 bases from V and 4 bases from J, with 11 bases between. This CDR3 has 14 amino acids. Here the CDR3 DNA reads TGTGCCAGCAGCTACCAGGGGAACGGAAACACCATATATTTT. This codes for CASSYQGNGNTIYF. Full variable domain (remainder filled in from reference TRBV11-2 and TRBJ1-3): EAGVAQSPRYKIIEKRQSVAFWCNPISGHATLYWYQQILGQGPKLLIQFQNNGVVDDSQLPKDRFSAERLKGVDSTLKIQPAKLEDSAVYLCASSYQGNGNTIYFGEGSWLTVV.

J is TRBJ1-5 and V is TRBV6-1; D is perhaps TRBD1 (6 bases). The CDR3 is 15 residues long. Trimming took off 0 bases at V and 5 bases at J, with 11 bases between the two ends. Germline CDR1 MNHNS, CDR2 SASEGT. The CDR3 here is CASSEASTGDQPQHF. For the CDR3, the DNA is TGTGCCAGCAGTGAAGCATCGACAGGTGATCAGCCCCAGCATTTT.

The rearrangement uses TRBV12-3 or TRBV12-4 and TRBJ2-2, with D tentatively TRBD2 (5 bases). Deletions cut 6 bases from V and 10 bases from J, with 15 bases between. CDR3 size: 13 residues. CDR3 loop: CASSIRGLEELFF. The DNA of the CDR3 is TGTGCCAGCAGCATAAGAGGGTTGGAGGAGCTGTTTTTT.

The chain carries TRBV6-5 and TRBJ1-2, with 7 bases identical to TRBD1. The V gene end was trimmed by 2 bases and the J gene end by 3 bases; junction bases not matched to a gene: 6. Germline V gene sequence: CDR1 MNHEY, CDR2 SVGAGI. This CDR3 spans 15 amino acids. CDR3 bases: TGTGCCAGCAGTTACCTTCAAACAGGGGACTATGGCTACACCTTC. Protein product: CASSYLQTGDYGYTF.

This clone has only a few counts. The genes are TRBV14 and TRBJ2-7, with D possibly matching TRBD2 (5 bases). Germline assignment: CDR1 SGHDN and CDR2 FVKESK. V was clipped by 0 bases and J by 5 bases, with 17 bases between them. The CDR3 is 16 amino acids. CDR3 coding DNA: TGTGCCAGCAGCCAAGAGGTCGGGAAGGGTATCCACGAGCAGTACTTC. Its translation: CASSQEVGKGIHEQYF.

This clone was observed a single time. The genes are TRBV10-3 and TRBJ1-1; TRBD1 matches at 7 bases. The CDR3 has 13 amino acids. J was trimmed by 0 bases and V by 10 bases; bases with no gene match: 5. Germline V gene lookup returns CDR1 ENHRY and CDR2 SYGVKD. In DNA form, the CDR3 reads TGTGCCACGGAACAGGGGATGAACACTGAAGCTTTCTTT. Protein sequence: CATEQGMNTEAFF.

As regards this clone: This sample also contains other DNA sequences that code for the same CDR3. The V gene is TRBV7-3, the J gene TRBJ1-1; TRBD1 matches at 7 bases. The CDR3 consists of 15 residues. Germline V gene sequence: CDR1 SGHTA, CDR2 FQGTGA. The J segment lost 1 base and the V segment lost 5 bases, leaving 7 bases of the junction unmatched. CDR3 region: CASSLGGQTNTEAFF. CDR3 in DNA: TGTGCCAGCAGCCTAGGGGGACAGACGAACACTGAAGCTTTCTTT. Looking up the rest from reference TRBV7-3 and TRBJ1-1 gives the full variable domain: GAGVSQTPSNKVTEKGKYVELRCDPISGHTALYWYRQSLGQGPEFLIYFQGTGAADDSGLPNDRFFAVRPEGSVSTLKIQRTERGDSAVYLCASSLGGQTNTEAFFGQGTRLTVV.

The V and J genes are TRBV5-5 and TRBJ2-2; TRBD2 matches 15 bases. Germline trimming cut 4 bases from V and 4 bases from J; bases unmatched to any gene: 5. Germline V gene data show CDR1 as SGHKS and CDR2 as YYEKEE (reference sequence). CDR3 length: 17 amino acids. The CDR3: CASSPGLAGGGTGELFF. The DNA of the CDR3 is TGTGCCAGCAGCCCGGGACTAGCGGGAGGTGGCACCGGGGAGCTGTTTTTT. Using reference TRBV5-5 and TRBJ2-2 for the parts outside the CDR3, the full variable domain is DAGVTQSPTHLIKTRGQQVTLRCSPISGHKSVSWYQQVLGQGPQFIFQYYEKEERGRGNFPDRFSARQFPNYSSELNVNALLLGDSALYLCASSPGLAGGGTGELFFGEGSRLTVL.

Of note for this clone: Different DNA sequences within this sample yield the same CDR3. The gene calls are TRBV5-6 and TRBJ2-3; 9 bases match TRBD1. Per germline, CDR1 SGHDT and CDR2 YYEEEE. V was clipped by 2 bases and J by 1 base; unmatched bases: 2. The CDR3 is 15 residues long. CDR3 amino acids: CASSFGDRGTDTQYF. The CDR3 bases are TGTGCCAGCAGCTTTGGGGACAGGGGCACAGATACGCAGTATTTT. The entire variable domain, with the rest obtained from reference TRBV5-6 and TRBJ2-3, is as follows: DAGVTQSPTHLIKTRGQQVTLRCSPKSGHDTVSWYQQALGQGPQFIFQYYEEEERQRGNFPDRFSGHQFPNYSSELNVNALLLGDSALYLCASSFGDRGTDTQYFGPGTRLTVL.